The sequence of this T cell receptor (beta chain) was determined in a study of T-cell reconstitution after alpha-beta-depleted transplantation in children. Overall study findings and caveats: After one year, T-cell counts and TCRbeta diversity mostly came from new T cells. Several hundred expanded graft clones reportedly supplied alpha-beta T cells about two months after transplant.

CDR3 size: 11 residues. Germline CDR1 KGHSH, CDR2 LQKENI. V was trimmed by 3 bases and J by 8 bases, leaving 5 bases between them. For TCRbeta, the library was prepared with unique molecular identifiers. MiXCR, run by TCRdb on the PCR reads, gives a single entry per CDR3 protein. The sample includes hundreds of thousands of distinct CDR3 sequences, under 25% of them seen just once. With respect to this clonotype: As yet, its antigen is unknown.

The chain is built from TRBV18 and TRBJ1-5; D is unresolved. This TCR was sampled from a boy under three years old who had a stem cell transplant for acute myeloid leukemia, so the T cells may come from the graft donor. The input for sequencing was PBMCs, mostly from graft donor cells, taken 360 days after TCRalphabeta/CD19-depleted stem cell transplant. The CDR3 here is CASSPLKPQHF. CDR3 nucleotide sequence: TGTGCCAGCTCACCGCTAAAGCCCCAGCATTTT.